This T cell receptor beta chain came from a study of memory CD4+ T cells and cytomegalovirus serostatus. At the level of the study: This sample comes from healthy Belgian adults, several CMV seropositive, 24 seronegative.

The CDR3 sequence is 15 residues long. Germline V gives CDR1 MDHEN, CDR2 SYDVKM. Trimming left V 0 bases short and J 5 bases short, with 13 bases between. As to this clone: What it recognizes is unknown.

Single viable CD3+CD4+CD8-CD45RO+ cells were sorted as the memory CD4+ T cells. Assay: immunoSEQ multiplex PCR; the TCRdb copy retains only in-frame clones and omits some. The repertoire includes 55,000 to 65,000 clones, roughly 82% of them detected once, and approximately 0.44% sits in the top ten. Study findings and constraints: Each of approximately 70 CMV-associated TCRbeta sequences occurred in one to five individuals.

Sequences were obtained from memory CD4+ T cells from blood. This TCR was recovered from an adult in good health and CMV-seronegative. The gene calls are TRBV28 and TRBJ1-1, with a tentative D call TRBD1 (5 bases). This CDR3 is CASSLWQGGGTEAFF. CDR3 nucleotides: TGTGCCAGCAGTTTATGGCAGGGTGGGGGGACTGAAGCTTTCTTT.